The source of this T cell receptor (beta chain) is a study of blood T cell repertoires in COVID-19. Study-wide context: Donors in the United States, Italy and Spain gave samples during acute or convalescent COVID-19.

The authors' processing: Amplification from reference gene primers served as the basis for estimated nucleated cell counts. The data were produced by immunoSEQ multiplex PCR, yet TCRdb's version contains in-frame clones alone and is incomplete. That table is the source of V, J and clone size, and D and trimming were worked out from the DNA. The sample holds about 220,000 clones; approximately 83% are singletons and the top ten take more than 2.5%. The J segment lost 4 bases and the V segment lost 3 bases, leaving 5 bases of the junction unmatched. This CDR3 spans 14 amino acids. Per the germline V gene, CDR1 is SGHDN and CDR2 is FVKESK.

Sequencing was done on a sample of peripheral blood. V and J are TRBV14 and TRBJ1-2; 7 bases agree with TRBD1. The TCR originated in a woman in her 30s who had recovered from COVID-19. The CDR3 DNA sequence: TGTGCCAGCAGCCAGGGGACAGCGCTCTATGGCTACACCTTC. Residues: CASSQGTALYGYTF.